These 10 T cell receptor beta chains share one sample of origin, sequenced in a study of cytomegalovirus exposure and HLA in healthy donors. With 60 Vbeta and 13 Jbeta primers, the PCR was carried out. TCRdb's copy holds only in-frame clones and misses some; the assay was immunoSEQ multiplex PCR. The top ten clones hold 3.5% to 4% of a sample with 200,000 or so clones, roughly 80% of them seen once. The sequencing sample was made of PBMCs. The receptors originated from a male donor in good health and CMV-seronegative.

The chain employs TRBV28 and TRBJ1-5; D not resolved. Trimming stripped 6 bases from V and 5 bases from J, with 17 bases between. This CDR3 has 15 amino acids. Per the germline V gene, CDR1 is MDHEN and CDR2 is SYDVKM. Here the CDR3 reads CASRDSAGWDQPQHF. The CDR3 coding sequence is TGTGCCAGCAGGGATTCAGCGGGTTGGGATCAGCCCCAGCATTTT.

The rearrangement links TRBV7-9 to TRBJ2-5, with D possibly matching TRBD1 (5 bases). The J call could be wrong; TRBJ2-7 is a better fit for the DNA end. The CDR3 loop spans 14 amino acids. Germline V lookup: CDR1 SEHNR, CDR2 FQNEAQ (reference sequence). CDR3 sequence reads: CASSLNQGPYEQYF. Here the CDR3 DNA reads TGTGCCAGCAGCTTAAATCAGGGCCCCTACGAGCAGTACTTC.

This chain's CDR3 is CASSLKRTGGEQYF. In DNA form, the CDR3 reads TGTGCCAGCAGCTTAAAACGGACAGGAGGTGAGCAGTACTTC. The V call is TRBV11-2, the J call TRBJ2-7; 7 nucleotides agree with TRBD1. J was trimmed by 7 bases and V by 2 bases; bases with no gene match: 8. Germline V CDR1 and CDR2: SGHAT, FQNNGV. This CDR3 is built from 14 residues.

J is TRBJ1-2 and V is TRBV19; 12 bases map to TRBD1. CDR1 is LNHDA, CDR2 SQIVND, per germline (reference sequence). There are 16 residues in the CDR3. J lost 4 bases, V lost 6 bases, and 9 bases had no gene match. The CDR3 nucleotides read TGTGCCAGTAGCACTTCCGGGACAGGGGGCACCTATGGCTACACCTTC. It translates to CASSTSGTGGTYGYTF.

This clone was recorded once. The chain is built from TRBV18 and TRBJ2-2; 13 bases align to TRBD2. After removal of 6 bases from V and 4 bases from J, the junction contained 5 bases not matched to a gene. CDR1 KGHSH and CDR2 LQKENI come from the germline V gene. The CDR3 totals 16 residues. In DNA, the CDR3 is TGTGCCAGCTCGCGGACTAGCGGGAGCCTCACCGGGGAGCTGTTTTTT. Protein sequence: CASSRTSGSLTGELFF.

V and J are TRBV7-8 and TRBJ2-7; D is possibly TRBD1 (6 bases). The CDR3 contains 14 residues. Per the germline V gene, CDR1 is SGHVS and CDR2 is FQNEAQ. V dropped 6 bases and J dropped 5 bases, with 17 bases sitting between them. This CDR3 is CASSHGDNSHEQYF. The DNA for the CDR3 is TGTGCCAGCAGTCACGGGGACAATTCCCACGAGCAGTACTTC.

The CDR3 is CASSYRVAGASYEQYF. DNA for the CDR3: TGTGCCAGCAGTTACCGAGTAGCGGGAGCCTCCTACGAGCAGTACTTC. The chain carries TRBV6-5 and TRBJ2-7; TRBD2 aligns across 9 bases. This CDR3 has 16 amino acids. J was trimmed by 0 bases and V by 2 bases; bases with no gene match: 5. Germline CDR1 and CDR2: MNHEY and SVGAGI.

The chain carries TRBV5-1 and TRBJ2-5, with 12 nucleotides matching TRBD1. This CDR3 is built from 15 residues. The germline V gene encodes CDR1 SGHRS and CDR2 YFSETQ. V lost 0 bases and J lost 5; bases outside the gene matches: 2. As DNA, the CDR3 is TGCGCCAGCAGCTTGGGGGACAGGGGGCCGGAGACCCAGTACTTC. Its translation: CASSLGDRGPETQYF.

This clone was picked up one time. As DNA, the CDR3 is TGTGCCAGCAGTGCGTGGGGCGGCGGCAATGAGCAGTTCTTC. It is translated as CASSAWGGGNEQFF. V usage is TRBV25-1 and J usage is TRBJ2-1, with a weak D call TRBD1 (5 bases). The CDR3 spans 14 residues. Trimming left V 4 bases short and J 6 bases short, with 13 bases between. The germline CDR1 and CDR2 sequences are MGHDK and SYGVNS.

The CDR3 spells CASSFNGAPEAFF. The CDR3 DNA is TGTGCCAGCAGCTTCAATGGGGCCCCTGAAGCTTTCTTT. The V call is TRBV14, the J call TRBJ1-1; a weak D match, TRBD1 (5 bases). Germline values: CDR1 SGHDN, CDR2 FVKESK. The V end lost 5 bases, the J end lost 6 bases, and 13 bases lay between the germline ends. The CDR3 length is 13 residues.